The rows below give T cell receptor beta chains drawn from one sample of a study of somatic mutations in cytotoxic T cells in rheumatoid arthritis. Sequenced by immunoSEQ multiplex PCR; TCRdb stores in-frame clones only, minus some. The sample includes 2,500 to 3,500 clones, around 63% seen only once; the top ten take 10% to 15%. Material for sequencing was CD8+ T cells sorted from synovial fluid. Receptors originate from a woman younger than 30 with rheumatoid arthritis. Each CDR3 is given with its conserved first and last residue. Each record gives: D gene, clone size, V gene, J gene, CDR3 DNA, CDR3 protein. D genes are given only for firm matches. The listing skips clone size in some rows; elsewhere it reads once, few, many or a size class.

TRBD2	.	TRBV4-1	TRBJ2-7	TGCGCCAGCAGCCAAGATTGGCTAGCGGGGGGTGGGTACGAGCAGTACTTC	CASSQDWLAGGGYEQYF
.	.	TRBV13	TRBJ2-5	TGTGCCAGCAGCCGGACGAGGGAGGAGACCCAGTACTTC	CASSRTREETQYF
TRBD2	.	TRBV6-4	TRBJ2-1	TGTGCCAGCAGTGCTAGCGGGGGCTCCTACAATGAGCAGTTCTTC	CASSASGGSYNEQFF
TRBD1	.	TRBV6-1	TRBJ1-4	TGTGCCGCCCAGGGGGTCGATGAAAAACTGTTTTTT	CAAQGVDEKLFF
.	.	TRBV4-3	TRBJ2-2	TGCGCCAGCAGCCAACTCTTAGACACCGGGGAGCTGTTTTTT	CASSQLLDTGELFF
.	few	TRBV7-9	TRBJ2-1	TGTGCCAGCAGCTTAGACAGGTATGAGCAGTTCTTC	CASSLDRYEQFF
.	.	TRBV7-9	TRBJ1-5	TGTGCCAGCAGCTTAGGTCAGGGGAATCAGCCCCAGCATTTT	CASSLGQGNQPQHF
.	medium-sized	TRBV30	TRBJ2-3	TGTGCCTGGAGTGTGACAGGACATACAGATACGCAGTATTTT	CAWSVTGHTDTQYF
TRBD2	.	TRBV27	TRBJ2-7	TGTGCCAGCAGTGACCTCCTAGCGGGAGCCGAGCAGTACTTC	CASSDLLAGAEQYF
TRBD1	few	TRBV6-1	TRBJ1-1	TGTGCCAGCAGTGATTTTGGGATAGGGGGCAACACTGAAGCTTTCTTT	CASSDFGIGGNTEAFF
TRBD1	few	TRBV28	TRBJ1-2	TGTGCCAGCAGTCCCGGGGGACAGGGGTACGGCTACACCTTC	CASSPGGQGYGYTF
TRBD1	.	TRBV4-1	TRBJ2-7	TGCGCCAGCAGCCTAGCCGGGACAGGGATATTCTACGAGCAGTACTTC	CASSLAGTGIFYEQYF
TRBD2	few	TRBV7-2	TRBJ2-3	TGTGCCAGCAGCTTAGTGGCGGGAGGGAGCACAGATACGCAGTATTTT	CASSLVAGGSTDTQYF
TRBD2	.	TRBV6-5	TRBJ2-3	TGTGCCAGCAGTGGACTAGCGGGAGTTTCAGATACGCAGTATTTT	CASSGLAGVSDTQYF
.	once	TRBV9	TRBJ1-6	TGTGCCAGCAGCGTCCAGGGAGGCAATTCACCCCTCCACTTT	CASSVQGGNSPLHF
.	.	TRBV10-3	TRBJ2-7	TGTGCCGCTGGGGAGGCGGGATCCGTTGCCGAGCAGTACTTC	CAAGEAGSVAEQYF
TRBD1	.	TRBV7-9	TRBJ2-3	TGTGCCAGCAGCTTAGTGGACAGGGTGCCAGATACGCAGTATTTT	CASSLVDRVPDTQYF
TRBD2	.	TRBV28	TRBJ2-1	TGTGCCAGCAGTTTAATCGGGGACTACAAGCCCAATGAGCAGTTCTTC	CASSLIGDYKPNEQFF
TRBD2	.	TRBV6-5	TRBJ2-5	TGTGCCAGCAGTTATTTAGCGGGGGGGTCAGAGACCCAGTACTTC	CASSYLAGGSETQYF
.	.	TRBV18	TRBJ2-1	TGTGCCAGCTCACCGGTTCAGGATTTGGGTGAGCAGTTCTTC	CASSPVQDLGEQFF
TRBD2	few	TRBV7-9	TRBJ2-1	TGTGCCAGCAGCGGGGCCTTTGCGCTAGCGGGGGGGCCCGAGTTCTTC	CASSGAFALAGGPEFF
.	large	TRBV10-3	TRBJ2-7	TGTGCCATCAGCGGGACATCCAGCGAGCAGTACTTC	CAISGTSSEQYF
.	.	TRBV7-2	TRBJ2-3	TGTGCCAGCAGCCCTAGCGCAGGGCGGACAGATACGCAGTATTTT	CASSPSAGRTDTQYF
TRBD2	few	TRBV4-3	TRBJ2-7	TGCGCCAGCAGCCAAGGCGGGGGGGTATACGAGCAGTACTTC	CASSQGGGVYEQYF
.	.	TRBV2	TRBJ2-3	TGTGCCAGCCCCCCAGGGCGCACAGATACGCAGTATTTT	CASPPGRTDTQYF
.	few	TRBV27	TRBJ2-5	TGTGCCAGCAGTTCCAGGTCGGGGGAAGAGACCCAGCACTTC	CASSSRSGEETQHF
.	.	TRBV12-2	TRBJ2-5	TGTGCAAGTCGCCCCGGGGGGGAAGAGACCCAGTACTTC	CASRPGGEETQYF
TRBD1	few	TRBV4-1	TRBJ2-7	TGCGCCAGCAGCCTCGCCGGGACAGGGGTCTTCTACGAGCAGTACTTC	CASSLAGTGVFYEQYF
TRBD1	.	TRBV7-6	TRBJ2-7	TGTGCCAGCAGCCCCGGGACAGGGGGCCTCTACGAGCAGTACTTC	CASSPGTGGLYEQYF
.	few	TRBV6-1	TRBJ1-1	TGTGCCAGCAGTGTCGGGGGTGAAGCTTTCTTT	CASSVGGEAFF
.	.	TRBV27	TRBJ2-7	TGTGCCAGCAGTTCCGGACTTCCCTACGAGCAGTACTTC	CASSSGLPYEQYF
.	.	TRBV4-3	TRBJ1-5	TGCGCCAGCAGCCAAGATGCAGGGGCAAGCAATCAGCCCCAGCATTTT	CASSQDAGASNQPQHF
TRBD1	.	TRBV7-2	TRBJ2-7	TGTGCCAGCAGCACGACAGGGATCCACGAGCAGTACTTC	CASSTTGIHEQYF
TRBD2	.	TRBV15	TRBJ2-3	TGTGCCACCAGCAGAGAGGGCGGGGGGGCCACTACGCAGTATTTT	CATSREGGGATTQYF
TRBD2	few	TRBV9	TRBJ2-1	TGTGCCAGCAGCCCCAGCGGGAGCTCCTACAATGAGCAGTTCTTC	CASSPSGSSYNEQFF
TRBD1	.	TRBV28	TRBJ1-2	TGTGCCAGCAGGGACACAGGGGGCATGGGGAGCTACACCTTC	CASRDTGGMGSYTF
TRBD1	medium-sized	TRBV7-9	TRBJ1-2	TGTGCAACACGACAGGGGCCCTATGGCTACACCTTC	CATRQGPYGYTF
.	.	TRBV27	TRBJ2-7	TGTGCCAGCAGTCAAATCCCCCAGGGGTACGAGCAGTACTTC	CASSQIPQGYEQYF
TRBD2	.	TRBV9	TRBJ2-5	TGTGCCAGCAGCGTAGTAAGCGGGAGGGCCGGAGAGACCCAGTACTTC	CASSVVSGRAGETQYF
.	once	TRBV18	TRBJ1-3	TGTGCCAGCTCACCAATCAGGGCCGGAAACACCATATATTTT	CASSPIRAGNTIYF
TRBD1	.	TRBV28	TRBJ1-2	TGTGCCAGCAGTCCTGGACAGGGGAATGGCTACACCTTC	CASSPGQGNGYTF
.	.	TRBV28	TRBJ1-5	TGTGCCAGCAGTCCCTTCACGGGGGGGTTTCAGCCCCAGCATTTT	CASSPFTGGFQPQHF
.	.	TRBV30	TRBJ2-7	TGTGCCTGGAGTGTAGACGGGGGCTACGAGCAGTACTTC	CAWSVDGGYEQYF
TRBD2	.	TRBV27	TRBJ2-1	TGTGCCAGCAGTTTAAGTGCGGGAGTGTACAATGAGCAGTTCTTC	CASSLSAGVYNEQFF
.	.	TRBV7-3	TRBJ2-5	TGTGCCAGCAGATGGTCACGAGCAGGGACCCAGTACTTC	CASRWSRAGTQYF